This T cell receptor (beta chain) was sequenced during a study of OX40 agonist ivuxolimab in advanced cancers. CDR1 is MNHNS, CDR2 SASEGT, per germline. The CDR3 covers 13 residues. V was clipped by 6 bases and J by 3 bases; unmatched bases: 3. Data came from immunoSEQ multiplex PCR; TCRdb stores just in-frame clones and leaves some out. Of around 75,000 clones listed, roughly 86% are singletons. This sample comprised CD4+ or CD8+ T cells sorted from blood, obtained in a trial of the OX40 agonist ivuxolimab. The TCR was taken from an adult with an advanced solid tumor such as melanoma, head and neck, liver or kidney cancer. This chain connects TRBV6-1 to TRBJ2-5, with TRBD1 matching 8 bases. CDR3 in amino acids: CASRMTGEETQYF. The CDR3 nucleotides are TGTGCCAGCAGGATGACAGGGGAAGAGACCCAGTACTTC.